This TCR beta chain was sequenced for a study of Ad26.COV2.S vaccination and SARS-CoV-2 variants. Turning to the study itself: Doses of Ad26.COV2.S were injected into muscle once or twice, 56 days apart. General study points: From the TCR breadth and depth analyses, total T cell responses may have been underestimated. A substantial breadth of spike-specific CD8+ and CD4+ T cell responses after vaccination has been reported.

Treatment in this sample: 19 received Ad26.COV2.S at low or high dose, single or two shots; about five received placebo; per-sample allocation not given. Sampling occurred on day 63 after the first vaccine or placebo injection. Whoever gave the sample was an adult aged 18-55 years in Boston. As to this clone: Its antigen is not identified.

Sequencing was performed with immunoSEQ multiplex PCR; in TCRdb, only in-frame clones are kept and a portion is missing. The table shows about 350,000 clones, with around 89% occurring only once. V was pared by 6 bases and J by 1 base, with 12 bases between. The length of the CDR3 is 14 residues. Germline values: CDR1 SNHLY, CDR2 FYNNEI. This clonotype was sampled from a person aged 18 to 59 who received the Ad26.COV2.S COVID-19 vaccine or a placebo. The chain couples TRBV2 to TRBJ1-1; D ambiguous. Sequencing was performed on peripheral blood, taken in a trial of Ad26.COV2.S vaccine versus placebo. DNA for the CDR3: TGTGCCAGCAGCAAAGACATAGCGAACACTGAAGCTTTCTTT. This encodes CASSKDIANTEAFF.